The 32 T cell receptor beta chains below all came from one sample that was sequenced in a study of T cell changes during pregnancy in multiple sclerosis. Clones were read by immunoSEQ multiplex PCR, and TCRdb kept only the in-frame ones, dropping some. Of tens of thousands of clones in the sample, about 90% are singletons; the top ten hold approximately 2%. The sequencing here drew on CD4+ T cells from peripheral blood mononuclear cells, taken after pregnancy. The receptor source for this set is a female donor in good health, enrolled as a control in a pregnancy study.

This chain connects TRBV7-9 to TRBJ2-1, with a weak D call TRBD1 (5 bases). The CDR3 extends over 16 amino acids. With 1 base removed from V and 4 bases from J, the gap between germline ends came to 14 bases. Germline assignment: CDR1 SEHNR and CDR2 FQNEAQ (reference sequence). Here the CDR3 reads CASSLEVGRRYNEQFF. DNA for the CDR3: TGTGCCAGCAGCTTAGAGGTGGGGCGAAGGTACAATGAGCAGTTCTTC. The entire variable domain, with the rest obtained from reference TRBV7-9 and TRBJ2-1, is as follows: DTGVSQNPRHKITKRGQNVTFRCDPISEHNRLYWYRQTLGQGPEFLTYFQNEAQLEKSRLLSDRFSAERPKGSFSTLEIQRTEQGDSAMYLCASSLEVGRRYNEQFFGPGTRLTVL.

The chain combines TRBV21-1 with TRBJ1-2; the D call of TRBD1 is as the table states it, not checked on the DNA. TRBV21-1 is a recognized pseudogene. This CDR3 contains 14 residues. This chain's CDR3 is CASSNRGGNYGYTF. In nucleotides, the CDR3 is TGTGCCAGCAGCAATAGAGGGGGCAACTATGGCTACACCTTC.

The chain carries TRBV7-3 and TRBJ2-3; weak D call: TRBD2 (5 bases). This CDR3 is 15 amino acids long. Between the trimmed V and J ends, which lost 3 bases and 0 bases, there was a span of 10 bases. Germline V gives CDR1 SGHTA, CDR2 FQGTGA. CDR3 sequence reads: CASSFPGSSTDTQYF. In DNA form, the CDR3 reads TGTGCCAGCAGCTTTCCGGGATCTAGCACAGATACGCAGTATTTT.

The chain carries TRBV5-8 and TRBJ1-1; D is ambiguous. Germline CDR1 reads SGHTS; CDR2 reads YDEGEE. V lost 4 bases and J 5 bases, leaving 15 bases between the germline ends. The CDR3 is 14 residues long. This CDR3 is CASSRGSLGTEAFF. The CDR3 bases are TGTGCCAGCAGCCGGGGATCTCTTGGGACTGAAGCTTTCTTT.

The V and J genes are TRBV4-1 and TRBJ2-7; possible D gene TRBD1, 5 bases. The germline CDR1 and CDR2 sequences are MGHRA and YSYEKL. This CDR3 is built from 15 residues. The V and J ends lost 4 bases and 0 bases respectively, with 13 bases between them. The CDR3 is CASSPGLSSSYEQYF. The CDR3 DNA reads TGCGCCAGCAGCCCAGGGCTATCTAGCTCCTACGAGCAGTACTTC.

The CDR3: CASRKSGVGYGYTF. The CDR3, as DNA: TGTGCCAGTAGGAAATCAGGGGTAGGATATGGCTACACCTTC. V is TRBV19 and J is TRBJ1-2; tentatively, D is TRBD1 (6 bases). This CDR3 region has 14 residues. Germline V gene lookup returns CDR1 LNHDA and CDR2 SQIVND (reference sequence). V was shortened by 6 bases and J by 5 bases, with 16 bases between the two germline ends.

V is TRBV7-9 and J is TRBJ1-4, with D maybe TRBD1 (5 bases). The V gene lost 7 bases and the J gene lost 5 bases, with 17 bases spanning the gap. The CDR3 loop spans 15 amino acids. Germline values: CDR1 SEHNR, CDR2 FQNEAQ (reference sequence). The CDR3, as DNA: TGTGCCAGCACAGACGGGGGGAGGACGAATGAAAAACTGTTTTTT. Translated: CASTDGGRTNEKLFF.

The chain links TRBV30 to TRBJ2-5, with 7 nucleotides matching TRBD2. Germline CDR1 is GTSNPN and CDR2 is SVGIG (reference sequence). The CDR3 loop spans 16 amino acids. V shed 0 bases, J shed 3 bases, and the junction held 10 bases outside the gene matches. In nucleotides, the CDR3 is TGTGCCTGGAGTGTACAAGGTGGGAGGGCGGAAGAGACCCAGTACTTC. The encoded protein is CAWSVQGGRAEETQYF.

The chain links TRBV7-7 to TRBJ2-7, with D possibly TRBD2 on 6 matching bases. The germline V gene encodes CDR1 SSHAT and CDR2 FNYEAQ (reference sequence). Trimming took off 6 bases at V and 0 bases at J, with 15 bases between the two ends. This CDR3 has 15 amino acids. The CDR3 loop is CASSSRLGSSYEQYF. CDR3 DNA: TGTGCCAGCAGTTCCCGACTAGGGAGCTCCTACGAGCAGTACTTC.

The table lists this clone with a few counts. The J gene is TRBJ1-1, the V gene TRBV9; D might be TRBD1 (6 bases). The CDR3 length is 14 residues. V lost 1 base, J lost 1 base, and 8 bases lay in between. Germline CDR1 SGDLS, CDR2 YYNGEE. The DNA for the CDR3 is TGTGCCAGCAGCGTAACAGGGCCGAACACTGAAGCTTTCTTT. Translation: CASSVTGPNTEAFF. The variable domain in full, with the rest retrieved from reference TRBV9 and TRBJ1-1, is DSGVTQTPKHLITATGQRVTLRCSPRSGDLSVYWYQQSLDQGLQFLIQYYNGEERAKGNILERFSAQQFPDLHSELNLSSLELGDSALYFCASSVTGPNTEAFFGQGTRLTVV.

The chain's CDR3 is CASSLPGTQETQYF. CDR3 nucleotide sequence: TGTGCCAGCAGCTTACCAGGAACTCAAGAGACCCAGTACTTC. V usage is TRBV5-4 and J usage is TRBJ2-5; no definite D call. Between the trimmed V and J ends, which lost 2 bases and 2 bases, there was a span of 10 bases. The CDR3 contains 14 residues. Germline CDR1 reads SGHNT; CDR2 reads YYREEE (reference sequence).

This clone was counted a single time. The V and J genes are TRBV5-4 and TRBJ2-7; TRBD2 matches at 12 bases. J lost 4 bases, V lost 2 bases, and 10 bases had no gene match. This CDR3 is 17 amino acids long. Looked up from germline, CDR1 is SGHNT and CDR2 is YYREEE (reference sequence). CDR3 in amino acids: CASSFSSGGAIIYEQYF. DNA of the CDR3: TGTGCCAGCAGCTTTTCTAGCGGGGGGGCCATAATTTACGAGCAGTACTTC. Together with reference TRBV5-4 and TRBJ2-7, the CDR3 gives the full variable domain: ETGVTQSPTHLIKTRGQQVTLRCSSQSGHNTVSWYQQALGQGPQFIFQYYREEENGRGNFPPRFSGLQFPNYSSELNVNALELDDSALYLCASSFSSGGAIIYEQYFGPGTRLTVT.

The chain links TRBV28 to TRBJ2-7, with a weak D call TRBD1 (6 bases). The CDR3 runs to 12 residues. Trimming removed 8 bases at V and 5 bases at J, with 13 bases between. The V gene's germline CDR1 is MDHEN and CDR2 SYDVKM. The CDR3 DNA is TGTGCCAGCTCCGGGACAATCAACGAGCAGTACTTC. It is translated as CASSGTINEQYF.

The rearrangement joins TRBV2 to TRBJ1-4, with 8 bases that match TRBD1. Unmatched junction bases numbered 7, after V lost 8 bases and J lost 5 bases. This CDR3 has 14 amino acids. The germline V gene has CDR1 SNHLY and CDR2 FYNNEI. The CDR3, as DNA: TGTGCCAGCGACAGGGGAAGGGGAAATGAAAAACTGTTTTTT. Protein: CASDRGRGNEKLFF.

The rearrangement joins TRBV4-1 to TRBJ2-2; 10 bases are shared with TRBD1. Germline trimming cut 5 bases from V and 4 bases from J; bases unmatched to any gene: 4. Germline V CDR1 and CDR2: MGHRA, YSYEKL. CDR3 size: 15 residues. The CDR3 spells CASSAGQGRTGELFF. Written as DNA, the CDR3 is TGCGCCAGCAGCGCGGGACAGGGGCGCACCGGGGAGCTGTTTTTT.

V is TRBV28 and J is TRBJ2-5, with D perhaps TRBD2 (5 bases). The CDR3 covers 13 residues. Germline CDR1 MDHEN, CDR2 SYDVKM. The V gene lost 4 bases and the J gene lost 6 bases, with 12 bases spanning the gap. The CDR3 reads CASSSGYMKTQYF. CDR3 sequence (DNA): TGTGCCAGCAGTTCGGGGTATATGAAGACCCAGTACTTC. Full variable domain (outside the CDR3, taken from reference TRBV28 and TRBJ2-5): DVKVTQSSRYLVKRTGEKVFLECVQDMDHENMFWYRQDPGLGLRLIYFSYDVKMKEKGDIPEGYSVSREKKERFSLILESASTNQTSMYLCASSSGYMKTQYFGPGTRLLVL.

Turning to this clone: The junction does not match germline at one end; this may be a read error. The chain combines TRBV7-8 with TRBJ2-3, with 10 bases aligning to TRBD1. The CDR3 consists of 16 residues. Germline V lookup: CDR1 SGHVS, CDR2 FQNEAQ. The CDR3, as DNA: TGTGCCAGCAGCTTAGAGTTGACAGGGGGCACCGATACGCAGTATTTT. This gives the protein CASSLELTGGTDTQYF.

In DNA, the CDR3 is TGCGCCAGCAGCCAACCAGGTTTTTTGGGCTACACCTTC. It is translated as CASSQPGFLGYTF. The chain uses TRBV4-1 and TRBJ1-2; D gene ambiguous. This CDR3 spans 13 amino acids. Trimming removed 2 bases at V and 8 bases at J, with 12 bases between. Per the germline V gene, CDR1 is MGHRA and CDR2 is YSYEKL.

The V call is TRBV7-8, the J call TRBJ2-5; the D gene is possibly TRBD2 (5 bases). The CDR3 length is 15 residues. V shed 5 bases and J shed 6 bases, with 19 bases lying between them. Germline V lookup: CDR1 SGHVS, CDR2 FQNEAQ. The CDR3 is CASSPSRGQRKTQYF. The CDR3 coding sequence is TGTGCCAGCAGCCCCTCCCGAGGGCAGAGAAAGACCCAGTACTTC.

DNA for the CDR3: TGTGCCAGCAGTGAATATAGCGGGAAACAAGAGACCCAGTACTTC. As protein: CASSEYSGKQETQYF. This chain connects TRBV6-1 to TRBJ2-5, with TRBD2 matching over 8 bases. Germline CDR1 is MNHNS and CDR2 is SASEGT. CDR3 length: 15 amino acids. The ends lost 2 bases at V and 2 bases at J; junction bases unmatched: 4.

The chain has TRBV6-5 and TRBJ2-1, with a possible D match to TRBD1 (6 bases). The CDR3 spans 12 residues. Per the germline V gene, CDR1 is MNHEY and CDR2 is SVGAGI. V shed 10 bases and J shed 7 bases, with 14 bases lying between them. In DNA form, the CDR3 reads TGTGCCACCTCGGCAGGGGAGAATGAGCAGTTCTTC. It encodes CATSAGENEQFF.

The V call is TRBV28, the J call TRBJ2-2; TRBD2 agrees at 12 bases. V lost 5 bases and J lost 4; bases outside the gene matches: 2. Per the germline V gene, CDR1 is MDHEN and CDR2 is SYDVKM. This CDR3 comprises 15 residues. The CDR3 is CASSGGLAGTGELFF. The CDR3 DNA reads as TGTGCCAGCAGTGGGGGACTAGCGGGCACCGGGGAGCTGTTTTTT. Supplemented by reference TRBV28 and TRBJ2-2, the full variable domain reads DVKVTQSSRYLVKRTGEKVFLECVQDMDHENMFWYRQDPGLGLRLIYFSYDVKMKEKGDIPEGYSVSREKKERFSLILESASTNQTSMYLCASSGGLAGTGELFFGEGSRLTVL.

This chain connects TRBV27 to TRBJ1-6; maybe TRBD1 (5 bases). V was cut by 6 bases and J by 1 base, with 10 bases left in between. This CDR3 has 15 residues. Per germline, CDR1 MNHEY and CDR2 SMNVEV (reference sequence). CDR3 sequence (DNA): TGTGCCAGCAGACAGCGGGGGTCCTATAATTCACCCCTCCACTTT. Its protein product is CASRQRGSYNSPLHF.

The chain joins TRBV7-2 to TRBJ2-3; 7 bases are shared with TRBD1. This CDR3 region has 14 residues. Germline lookup yields CDR1 SGHTA and CDR2 FQGNSA. Trimming removed 3 bases from V and 2 bases from J; junction bases left unmatched: 2. Here the CDR3 DNA reads TGTGCCAGCAGCTTGGACAGGTTCACAGATACGCAGTATTTT. Amino acids: CASSLDRFTDTQYF.

V usage is TRBV15 and J usage is TRBJ1-5; 9 nucleotides agree with TRBD1. The J segment lost 3 bases and the V segment lost 3 bases, leaving 6 bases of the junction unmatched. Per the germline V gene, CDR1 is LNHNV and CDR2 is YYDKDF (reference sequence). The CDR3 has 16 amino acids. CDR3 amino acids: CATSSRDRVLNQPQHF. For the CDR3, the DNA is TGTGCCACCAGCAGCCGGGACAGGGTTCTCAATCAGCCCCAGCATTTT.

The table lists this clone with a count of one. This rearrangement joins TRBV5-4 to TRBJ2-2; TRBD1 is a possible D gene (5 bases). This CDR3 has 14 amino acids. Germline lookup yields CDR1 SGHNT and CDR2 YYREEE (reference sequence). V shed 3 bases and J shed 8 bases, with 14 bases lying between them. DNA of the CDR3: TGTGCCAGCAGCTCCCAGGGCTTTAATGGGGAGCTGTTTTTT. Translated, it gives CASSSQGFNGELFF.

This clone was detected only once. The chain uses TRBV7-9 and TRBJ1-6; TRBD1 matches 8 bases. V lost 5 bases and J lost 2; bases outside the gene matches: 8. Germline V lookup: CDR1 SEHNR, CDR2 FQNEAQ (reference sequence). The CDR3 covers 17 residues. DNA of the CDR3: TGTGCCAGCAGCCGGGACAGGAATTACCCCTATAATTCACCCCTCCACTTT. Translation: CASSRDRNYPYNSPLHF.

The CDR3 spells CASSSRENTEAFF. The CDR3 nucleotides read TGTGCCAGTAGTTCCCGGGAGAACACTGAAGCTTTCTTT. This sequence joins TRBV19 and TRBJ1-1; D remains unclear. Trimming stripped 5 bases from V and 1 base from J, with 8 bases between. This CDR3 comprises 13 residues. From germline, CDR1 is LNHDA and CDR2 SQIVND (reference sequence).

The CDR3 DNA follows: TGTGCCAGCAGTTCCCGACTAGCGGGAGCCTCCTACGAGCAGTACTTC. This sequence encodes CASSSRLAGASYEQYF. This chain links TRBV28 with TRBJ2-7; 12 positions agree with TRBD2. Germline V gene sequence: CDR1 MDHEN, CDR2 SYDVKM. V lost 4 bases to trimming and J lost 0 bases; unmatched junction nucleotides: 4. CDR3 length: 16 residues.

This chain connects TRBV27 to TRBJ1-4; D remains ambiguous. The CDR3 totals 16 residues. Germline loops: CDR1 MNHEY, CDR2 SMNVEV (reference sequence). Between the trimmed V and J ends, which lost 4 bases and 1 base, there was a span of 13 bases. CDR3 amino acids: CASSSLTGETNEKLFF. CDR3 nucleotide sequence: TGTGCCAGCAGTTCCCTAACCGGGGAAACTAATGAAAAACTGTTTTTT.

The chain carries TRBV7-8 and TRBJ2-7, with TRBD2 matching 9 bases. The CDR3 loop spans 15 amino acids. J was trimmed by 3 bases and V by 4 bases; bases with no gene match: 7. CDR1 is SGHVS, CDR2 FQNEAQ, per germline. DNA for the CDR3: TGTGCCAGCAGCTCTTTAGCGGGGGCCTTCTACGAGCAGTACTTC. It encodes CASSSLAGAFYEQYF.

The chain employs TRBV7-8 and TRBJ1-5; 7 bases map to TRBD1. CDR1 and CDR2 (germline): SGHVS, FQNEAQ. V lost 5 bases, J lost 5 bases, and 3 bases stayed unmatched. CDR3 length: 13 residues. CDR3 DNA: TGTGCCAGCAGCGACGACAGGGATCAGCCCCAGCATTTT. Translation: CASSDDRDQPQHF.